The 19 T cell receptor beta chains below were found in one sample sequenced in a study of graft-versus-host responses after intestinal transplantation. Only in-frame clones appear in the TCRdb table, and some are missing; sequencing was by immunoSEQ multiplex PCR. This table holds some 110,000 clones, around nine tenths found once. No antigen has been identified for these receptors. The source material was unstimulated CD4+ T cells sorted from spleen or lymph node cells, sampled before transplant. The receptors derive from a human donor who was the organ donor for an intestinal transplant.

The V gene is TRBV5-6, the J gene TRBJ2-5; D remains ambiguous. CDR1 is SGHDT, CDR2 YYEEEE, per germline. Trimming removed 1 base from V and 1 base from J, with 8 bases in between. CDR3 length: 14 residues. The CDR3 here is CASSLMTLQETQYF. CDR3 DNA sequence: TGTGCCAGCAGCTTGATGACACTCCAAGAGACCCAGTACTTC. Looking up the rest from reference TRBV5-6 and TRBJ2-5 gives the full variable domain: DAGVTQSPTHLIKTRGQQVTLRCSPKSGHDTVSWYQQALGQGPQFIFQYYEEEERQRGNFPDRFSGHQFPNYSSELNVNALLLGDSALYLCASSLMTLQETQYFGPGTRLLVL.

CDR3 DNA sequence: TGTGCCAGCAGCTTAGCGCGGGGGTCCACAGATACGCAGTATTTT. This encodes CASSLARGSTDTQYF. The J gene is TRBJ2-3, the V gene TRBV7-2; TRBD2 matches 7 bases. The J segment lost 2 bases and the V segment lost 0 bases, leaving 2 bases of the junction unmatched. Germline lookup yields CDR1 SGHTA and CDR2 FQGNSA. This CDR3 spans 15 amino acids.

DNA for the CDR3: TGTGCCAGTAGTCCCAACCCGGGACGGCACACTGAAGCTTTCTTT. It encodes CASSPNPGRHTEAFF. The J gene is TRBJ1-1, the V gene TRBV19, with D maybe TRBD1 (5 bases). The V end lost 5 bases, the J end lost 3 bases, and 16 bases lay between the germline ends. The CDR3 length is 15 residues. Germline assignment: CDR1 LNHDA and CDR2 SQIVND (reference sequence).

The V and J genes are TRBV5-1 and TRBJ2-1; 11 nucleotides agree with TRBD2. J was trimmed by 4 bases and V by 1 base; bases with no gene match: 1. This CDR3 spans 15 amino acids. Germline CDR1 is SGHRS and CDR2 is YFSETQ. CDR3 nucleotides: TGCGCCAGCAGCTTGACTAGCGGGAGTTACAATGAGCAGTTCTTC. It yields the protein CASSLTSGSYNEQFF. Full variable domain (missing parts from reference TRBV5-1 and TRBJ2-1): KAGVTQTPRYLIKTRGQQVTLSCSPISGHRSVSWYQQTPGQGLQFLFEYFSETQRNKGNFPGRFSGRQFSNSRSEMNVSTLELGDSALYLCASSLTSGSYNEQFFGPGTRLTVL.

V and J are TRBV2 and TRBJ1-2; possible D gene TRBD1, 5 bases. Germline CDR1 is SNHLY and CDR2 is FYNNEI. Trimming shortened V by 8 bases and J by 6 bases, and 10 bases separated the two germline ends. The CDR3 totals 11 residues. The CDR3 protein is CASPDINGYTF. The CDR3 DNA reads TGTGCCAGCCCGGACATCAATGGCTACACCTTC.

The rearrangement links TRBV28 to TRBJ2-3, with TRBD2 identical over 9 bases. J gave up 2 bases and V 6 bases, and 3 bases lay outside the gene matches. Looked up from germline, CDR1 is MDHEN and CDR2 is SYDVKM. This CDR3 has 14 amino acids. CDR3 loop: CASRPSGATDTQYF. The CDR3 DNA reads TGTGCCAGCAGACCTAGCGGGGCCACAGATACGCAGTATTTT.

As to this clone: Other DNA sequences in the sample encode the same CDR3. The CDR3 sequence is CASSLAGGYEQYF. As DNA, the CDR3 is TGTGCCAGCAGCTTAGCAGGGGGCTACGAGCAGTACTTC. The V call is TRBV7-2, the J call TRBJ2-7; the D gene is possibly TRBD1 (6 bases). V was trimmed by 0 bases and J by 3 bases, leaving 6 bases between them. CDR3 size: 13 residues. From germline, CDR1 is SGHTA and CDR2 FQGNSA.

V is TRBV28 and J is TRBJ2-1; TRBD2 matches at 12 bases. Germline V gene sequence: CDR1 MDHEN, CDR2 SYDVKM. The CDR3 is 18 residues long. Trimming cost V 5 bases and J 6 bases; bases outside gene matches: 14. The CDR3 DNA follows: TGTGCCAGCAGTGGTTCTAGCGGGAGGGCCCTAGGCCGCAATGAGCAGTTCTTC. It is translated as CASSGSSGRALGRNEQFF.

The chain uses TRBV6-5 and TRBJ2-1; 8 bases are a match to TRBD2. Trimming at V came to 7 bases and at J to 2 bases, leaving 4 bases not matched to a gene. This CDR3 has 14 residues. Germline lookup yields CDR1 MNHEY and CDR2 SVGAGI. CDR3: CASNPGLAYNEQFF. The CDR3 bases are TGTGCCAGCAATCCGGGACTAGCCTACAATGAGCAGTTCTTC.

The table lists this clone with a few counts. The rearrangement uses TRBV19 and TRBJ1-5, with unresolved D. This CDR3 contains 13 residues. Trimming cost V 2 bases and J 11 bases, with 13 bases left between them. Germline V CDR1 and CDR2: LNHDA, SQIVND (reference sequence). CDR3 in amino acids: CASSIQESGAQHF. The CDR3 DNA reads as TGTGCCAGTAGTATACAGGAATCCGGAGCCCAGCATTTT.

CDR3: CASSRQITSGKSTDTQYF. In nucleotides, the CDR3 is TGCGCCAGCAGCCGACAAATAACTAGCGGGAAAAGCACAGATACGCAGTATTTT. This chain uses TRBV5-1 with TRBJ2-3, with 10 bases identical to TRBD2. V shed 4 bases and J 0 bases; nucleotides not matched to a gene: 11. The CDR3 loop spans 18 amino acids. Germline V lookup: CDR1 SGHRS, CDR2 YFSETQ.

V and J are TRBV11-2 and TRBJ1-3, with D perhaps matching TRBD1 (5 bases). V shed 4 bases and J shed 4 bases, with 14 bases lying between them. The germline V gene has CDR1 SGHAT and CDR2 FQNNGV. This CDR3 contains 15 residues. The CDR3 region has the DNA TGTGCCAGCAGCTCCCCCCAGGGTATCGGAAACACCATATATTTT. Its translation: CASSSPQGIGNTIYF.

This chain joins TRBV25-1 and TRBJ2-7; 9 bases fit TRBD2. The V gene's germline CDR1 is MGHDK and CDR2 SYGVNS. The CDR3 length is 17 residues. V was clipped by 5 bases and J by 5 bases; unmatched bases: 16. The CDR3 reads CASSPLGYSGSHHEQYF. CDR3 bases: TGTGCCAGCAGTCCGCTAGGATATAGCGGGAGTCACCACGAGCAGTACTTC.

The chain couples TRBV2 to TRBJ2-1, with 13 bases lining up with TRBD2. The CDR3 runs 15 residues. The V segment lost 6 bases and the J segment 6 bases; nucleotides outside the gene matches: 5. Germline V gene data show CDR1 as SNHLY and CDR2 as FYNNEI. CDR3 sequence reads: CASRIGTSGINEQFF. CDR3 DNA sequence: TGTGCCAGCAGGATAGGGACTAGCGGGATCAATGAGCAGTTCTTC.

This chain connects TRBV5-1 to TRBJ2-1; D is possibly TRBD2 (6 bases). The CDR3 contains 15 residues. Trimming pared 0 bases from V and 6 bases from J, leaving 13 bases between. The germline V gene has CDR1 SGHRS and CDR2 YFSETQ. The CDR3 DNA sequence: TGCGCCAGCAGCTTGGTCCCGGGAGAATCCAATGAGCAGTTCTTC. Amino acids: CASSLVPGESNEQFF. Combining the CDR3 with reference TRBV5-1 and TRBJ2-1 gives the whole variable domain KAGVTQTPRYLIKTRGQQVTLSCSPISGHRSVSWYQQTPGQGLQFLFEYFSETQRNKGNFPGRFSGRQFSNSRSEMNVSTLELGDSALYLCASSLVPGESNEQFFGPGTRLTVL.

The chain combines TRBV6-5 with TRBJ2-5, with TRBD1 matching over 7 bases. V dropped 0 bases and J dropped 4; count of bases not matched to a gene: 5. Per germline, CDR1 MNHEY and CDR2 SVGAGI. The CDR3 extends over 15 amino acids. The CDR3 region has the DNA TGTGCCAGCAGTTACTCCGGTGACAGGGTAGAGACCCAGTACTTC. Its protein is CASSYSGDRVETQYF.

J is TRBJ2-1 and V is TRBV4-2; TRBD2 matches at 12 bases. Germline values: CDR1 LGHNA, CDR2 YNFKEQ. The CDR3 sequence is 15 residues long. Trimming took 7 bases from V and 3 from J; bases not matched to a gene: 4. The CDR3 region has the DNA TGTGCCAGCACCCCACTAGCGGGAGGCTACAATGAGCAGTTCTTC. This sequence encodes CASTPLAGGYNEQFF.

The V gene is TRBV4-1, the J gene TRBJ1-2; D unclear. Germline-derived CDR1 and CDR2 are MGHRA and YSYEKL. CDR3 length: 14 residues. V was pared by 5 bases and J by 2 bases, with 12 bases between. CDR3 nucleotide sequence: TGCGCCAGCAGCGCTCCGGGCCTCAACTATGGCTACACCTTC. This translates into CASSAPGLNYGYTF.

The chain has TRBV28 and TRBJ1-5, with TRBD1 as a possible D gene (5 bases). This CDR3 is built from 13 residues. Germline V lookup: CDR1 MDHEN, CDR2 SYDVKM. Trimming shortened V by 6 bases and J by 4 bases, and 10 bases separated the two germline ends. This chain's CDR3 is CASSYRLNQPQHF. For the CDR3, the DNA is TGTGCCAGCAGCTACAGGTTAAATCAGCCCCAGCATTTT.